The next 5 T cell receptor beta chains were all read from a single sample in a study of T cells in Graves' hyperthyroidism and ophthalmopathy. Regions amplified from RNA transcripts were the TCR beta CDR3 regions. HTBI primers drove first-round RT-PCR of the TCR CDR3. TCRdb reprocessed the multiplex PCR reads via MiXCR and lists one record per CDR3 protein. The sample consists of about 400,000 distinct CDR3 sequences, approximately 13% of them appearing once. The sequenced material came from blood. These receptors all stem from a woman aged 18-30 years with Graves' hyperthyroidism.

This clonotype occurred many times. The chain combines TRBV10-2 with TRBJ1-5, with TRBD1 matching 7 bases. The CDR3 contains 14 residues. Germline lookup yields CDR1 WSHSY and CDR2 SAAADI. The junction had 3 bases not matched to a gene; V was cut back by 0 bases and J by 7 bases. CDR3 in DNA: TGCGCCAGCAGTGAGTCAACAGGGGTACAGCCCCAGCATTTT. Translated, it gives CASSESTGVQPQHF.

As regards this clonotype: One end of the junction fails to match germline, which may point to a read error. The chain couples TRBV12-3 or TRBV12-4 to TRBJ1-4, with D uncertain. CDR3 length: 15 amino acids. As DNA, the CDR3 is TGTGCCAGCAGTTTTGGCTTTGCAACTAATGAAAAACTGTCTTTT. This encodes CASSFGFATNEKLSF.

This clonotype was seen ten or more times. The chain links TRBV5-1 to TRBJ2-7; D is ambiguous. The CDR3 length is 13 residues. Germline V lookup: CDR1 SGHRS, CDR2 YFSETQ. V shed 5 bases and J shed 3 bases, with 12 bases lying between them. CDR3 DNA sequence: TGCGCCAGCAGGGCTAGGACGGGCTACGAGCAGTACTTC. Translation gives CASRARTGYEQYF. The entire variable domain, with the rest obtained from reference TRBV5-1 and TRBJ2-7, is as follows: KAGVTQTPRYLIKTRGQQVTLSCSPISGHRSVSWYQQTPGQGLQFLFEYFSETQRNKGNFPGRFSGRQFSNSRSEMNVSTLELGDSALYLCASRARTGYEQYFGPGTRLTVT.

This clonotype was seen at least ten times. This chain joins TRBV10-3 and TRBJ2-7; TRBD2 might be the D (5 bases). The CDR3 is made up of 11 amino acids. V was cut by 10 bases and J by 3 bases, with 10 bases left in between. Per the germline V gene, CDR1 is ENHRY and CDR2 is SYGVKD. CDR3 nucleotide sequence: TGTGCCACATCGACTAACTACGAGCAGTACTTC. Translating gives CATSTNYEQYF.

This clonotype was counted many times. Written as DNA, the CDR3 is TGTGCCAGTACCCTCGGCGGGAGGCTCAGGGACGAGCAGTACTTC. It codes for CASTLGGRLRDEQYF. The chain combines TRBV28 with TRBJ2-7; 8 bases agree with TRBD2. The CDR3 consists of 15 residues. Looked up from germline, CDR1 is MDHEN and CDR2 is SYDVKM. Trimming cost V 9 bases and J 5 bases; bases outside gene matches: 15.